The source of this TCR beta chain is a study of beta chain features in type 1 diabetes. Findings of the study overall: Moderately but significantly shorter TCRB CDR3s were found in Type 1 diabetes patients in all four CD4+ subsets.

The CDR3 is 19 amino acids. The germline CDR1 and CDR2 sequences are LGHNA and YNFKEQ. The junction had 14 bases not matched to a gene; V was cut back by 1 base and J by 6 bases. There was one heparinised blood draw per donor, averaging around 0.11 L. Regarding this clone: Its antigen is not identified.

Isolated RNA was reverse transcribed in full, so expressed TCRB transcripts were sequenced. Using immunoSEQ multiplex PCR, the repertoire was profiled, and TCRdb retains in-frame clones only, with some absent. The sample lists roughly 150,000 clones; approximately 8.8% were seen once. The sequence was obtained from a woman under 40 with type 1 diabetes. The V call is TRBV4-2, the J call TRBJ2-2; 10 bases are a match to TRBD1. The sample was central memory CD4+ T cells from blood. The CDR3 nucleotides are TGTGCCAGCAGCCAAGGCCGAGACAGGGGGCGATCAGGGGCCGGGGAGCTGTTTTTT. Translation gives CASSQGRDRGRSGAGELFF.